This section outlines one T cell receptor beta chain sequence together with its context. Clones were sequenced by immunoSEQ multiplex PCR, and TCRdb holds only the in-frame ones, with some missing. The sample consists of 120,000 or so clones, under 80% of them appearing once. This entry comes from a study of blood T cell repertoires in COVID-19. Looked up from germline, CDR1 is SGHVS and CDR2 is FNYEAQ. The CDR3 loop spans 13 amino acids. V lost 5 bases, J lost 4 bases, and 9 bases lay in between. This chain connects TRBV7-6 to TRBJ1-5; D remains ambiguous. Material for sequencing was peripheral blood. This TCR derives from a man between 45 and 60 years old with acute or convalescent COVID-19. The CDR3 spells CASSQNQNQPQHF. The CDR3 nucleotides read TGTGCCAGCAGCCAGAATCAGAATCAGCCCCAGCATTTT.